A few counts support the clone carrying this T cell receptor (beta chain). It was cDNA, reverse transcribed from extracted RNA, that served as the sequencing template. Assay: immunoSEQ multiplex PCR; the TCRdb copy retains only in-frame clones and omits some. The sample has around 80,000 clones; just over 50% are singletons. This sample is part of a study of CD8+ T cells in alopecia areata. Germline V gene data show CDR1 as SQVTM and CDR2 as ANQGSEA. V lost 4 bases and J lost 0, with 21 bases in between. The CDR3 has 18 amino acids. The sequencing input was NKG2D-high CD8+ T cells sorted from blood. The clonotype comes from a human donor with alopecia areata. The rearrangement uses TRBV29-1 and TRBJ1-4, with D possibly matching TRBD1 (5 bases). The CDR3 is CSVGARGGPESTNEKLFF. CDR3 sequence (DNA): TGCAGCGTTGGCGCGAGGGGAGGGCCCGAATCAACTAATGAAAAACTGTTTTTT.